This is a list of T cell receptor beta chains from one sample in a study of cytomegalovirus exposure and HLA in healthy donors. Data came from immunoSEQ multiplex PCR; TCRdb stores just in-frame clones and leaves some out. The sample includes around 140,000 clones, around 93% of them seen just once. The sample taken for sequencing was PBMCs. All receptors come from a man aged 18 to 29 in good health and CMV-seropositive. CDR3s include the opening cysteine and the closing phenylalanine or tryptophan. The order of the fields is V gene, J gene, D gene, clone size, CDR3 protein, CDR3 DNA. The D gene is left open where the match is weak. Only some rows state a clone size, as once, few, many or a class for expanded clones.

v_gene: TRBV7-2; j_gene: TRBJ1-2; d_gene: -; abundance: -; CDR3aa: CASSPTRGVQGYTF; CDR3nt: TGTGCCAGCAGCCCGACGCGGGGTGTACAGGGCTACACCTTC
v_gene: TRBV19; j_gene: TRBJ2-7; d_gene: -; abundance: once; CDR3aa: CASSIKGQGFYEQYF; CDR3nt: TGTGCCAGTAGTATCAAAGGGCAGGGATTCTACGAGCAGTACTTC
v_gene: TRBV6-6; j_gene: TRBJ1-5; d_gene: -; abundance: -; CDR3aa: CASSLADNDSNQPQHF; CDR3nt: TGTGCCAGCAGCCTAGCAGACAATGATAGCAATCAGCCCCAGCATTTT
v_gene: TRBV1; j_gene: TRBJ2-7; d_gene: -; abundance: -; CDR3aa: CTSSLVGRKVYEQYF; CDR3nt: TGCACCAGCAGCCTGGTCGGGAGGAAAGTCTACGAGCAGTACTTC
v_gene: TRBV5-6; j_gene: TRBJ1-1; d_gene: TRBD1; abundance: -; CDR3aa: CASSRRGIYTEAFF; CDR3nt: TGTGCCAGCAGCCGCAGGGGGATTTACACTGAAGCTTTCTTT
v_gene: TRBV28; j_gene: TRBJ1-4; d_gene: -; abundance: -; CDR3aa: CASSLPGRAGESEKLFF; CDR3nt: TGTGCCAGCAGTTTACCGGGTCGGGCCGGGGAGAGTGAAAAACTGTTTTTT
v_gene: TRBV28; j_gene: TRBJ2-7; d_gene: -; abundance: -; CDR3aa: CASSLRSEQYF; CDR3nt: TGTGCCAGCAGTTTGAGGAGCGAGCAGTACTTC
v_gene: TRBV2; j_gene: TRBJ2-7; d_gene: TRBD2; abundance: -; CDR3aa: CASSRLMGLAGEQYF; CDR3nt: TGTGCCAGCAGCCGGTTGATGGGACTAGCGGGCGAGCAGTACTTC
v_gene: TRBV28; j_gene: TRBJ1-2; d_gene: -; abundance: -; CDR3aa: CASSLGGGGPNYGYTF; CDR3nt: TGTGCCAGCAGTCTGGGGGGAGGGGGACCTAACTATGGCTACACCTTC
v_gene: TRBV2; j_gene: TRBJ2-2; d_gene: -; abundance: -; CDR3aa: CASSDRGGGTGELFF; CDR3nt: TGTGCCAGCAGTGATAGAGGGGGGGGGACCGGGGAGCTGTTTTTT
v_gene: TRBV25-1; j_gene: TRBJ2-7; d_gene: -; abundance: -; CDR3aa: CASSEYFTGTTYEQYF; CDR3nt: TGTGCCAGCAGTGAATATTTCACAGGAACTACCTACGAGCAGTACTTC
v_gene: TRBV2; j_gene: TRBJ1-5; d_gene: -; abundance: -; CDR3aa: CASSESQIQPQHF; CDR3nt: TGTGCCAGCAGTGAATCCCAGATTCAGCCCCAGCATTTT
v_gene: TRBV15; j_gene: TRBJ1-4; d_gene: -; abundance: -; CDR3aa: CATSLRQGGEKLFF; CDR3nt: TGTGCCACCAGCCTTCGGCAGGGAGGTGAAAAACTGTTTTTT
v_gene: TRBV15; j_gene: TRBJ2-5; d_gene: TRBD1; abundance: -; CDR3aa: CATSRSRQGTTQYF; CDR3nt: TGTGCCACCAGCAGATCCCGACAGGGGACGACCCAGTACTTC
v_gene: TRBV4-2; j_gene: TRBJ2-2; d_gene: -; abundance: -; CDR3aa: CASSQDVGRGAGELFF; CDR3nt: TGTGCCAGCAGCCAAGATGTGGGGAGGGGGGCCGGGGAGCTGTTTTTT
v_gene: TRBV28; j_gene: TRBJ1-2; d_gene: -; abundance: -; CDR3aa: CASSSTTGYGYTF; CDR3nt: TGTGCCAGCAGTTCCACGACTGGCTATGGCTACACCTTC
v_gene: TRBV5-4; j_gene: TRBJ2-7; d_gene: TRBD1; abundance: once; CDR3aa: CAIPGTGGFGEQYF; CDR3nt: TGTGCAATCCCGGGGACAGGGGGTTTTGGCGAGCAGTACTTC
v_gene: TRBV18; j_gene: TRBJ2-7; d_gene: -; abundance: -; CDR3aa: CASSQDREGEQYF; CDR3nt: TGTGCCAGCTCTCAGGACAGGGAGGGCGAGCAGTACTTC
v_gene: TRBV13; j_gene: TRBJ2-1; d_gene: -; abundance: -; CDR3aa: CASRQGSGNEQFF; CDR3nt: TGTGCCAGCCGTCAGGGATCGGGCAATGAGCAGTTCTTC
v_gene: TRBV11-2; j_gene: TRBJ2-3; d_gene: TRBD1; abundance: -; CDR3aa: CASSLGQGGDTQYF; CDR3nt: TGTGCCAGCAGCTTAGGACAGGGGGGAGATACGCAGTATTTT
v_gene: TRBV7-2; j_gene: TRBJ2-1; d_gene: -; abundance: -; CDR3aa: CASTPWSGDNEQFF; CDR3nt: TGTGCCAGCACCCCCTGGAGCGGAGACAATGAGCAGTTCTTC
v_gene: TRBV27; j_gene: TRBJ2-5; d_gene: -; abundance: -; CDR3aa: CASSLRDRGGSGTQYF; CDR3nt: TGTGCCAGCAGTTTACGTGACAGAGGGGGATCGGGGACCCAGTACTTC
v_gene: TRBV28; j_gene: TRBJ1-5; d_gene: -; abundance: -; CDR3aa: CASSLAGGVQGYQPQHF; CDR3nt: TGTGCCAGCAGTTTAGCGGGAGGGGTCCAGGGCTATCAGCCCCAGCATTTT
v_gene: TRBV28; j_gene: TRBJ2-7; d_gene: -; abundance: -; CDR3aa: CASSFRPRGPNEQYF; CDR3nt: TGTGCCAGCAGTTTTCGTCCACGCGGGCCGAACGAGCAGTACTTC
v_gene: TRBV7-9; j_gene: TRBJ2-1; d_gene: TRBD2; abundance: -; CDR3aa: CASSPLPSGRRYNEQFF; CDR3nt: TGTGCCAGCAGCCCTCTCCCCAGCGGGAGAAGGTACAATGAGCAGTTCTTC
v_gene: TRBV5-1; j_gene: TRBJ1-4; d_gene: -; abundance: -; CDR3aa: CASSPTGQNNEKLFF; CDR3nt: TGCGCCAGCAGCCCCACTGGACAGAATAATGAAAAACTGTTTTTT
v_gene: TRBV11-1; j_gene: TRBJ2-1; d_gene: TRBD2; abundance: once; CDR3aa: CASSLALAGGLEQFF; CDR3nt: TGTGCCAGCAGCTTAGCACTAGCGGGAGGACTCGAGCAGTTCTTC
v_gene: TRBV30; j_gene: TRBJ1-2; d_gene: TRBD1; abundance: -; CDR3aa: CACPGQGGSYGYTF; CDR3nt: TGTGCCTGCCCAGGACAGGGGGGGTCCTATGGCTACACCTTC
v_gene: TRBV2; j_gene: TRBJ1-4; d_gene: -; abundance: -; CDR3aa: CASRRRDEKLFF; CDR3nt: TGTGCCAGCCGACGCCGGGATGAAAAACTGTTTTTT
v_gene: TRBV2; j_gene: TRBJ1-4; d_gene: -; abundance: -; CDR3aa: CASSEVGQGEKLFF; CDR3nt: TGTGCCAGCAGTGAAGTGGGGCAGGGCGAAAAACTGTTTTTT
v_gene: TRBV5-1; j_gene: TRBJ1-2; d_gene: -; abundance: -; CDR3aa: CASSLDPGVEGYTF; CDR3nt: TGCGCCAGCAGCTTGGATCCGGGGGTGGAGGGCTACACCTTC
v_gene: TRBV28; j_gene: TRBJ1-6; d_gene: -; abundance: -; CDR3aa: CASRLTSSYNSPLHF; CDR3nt: TGTGCCAGCAGGCTCACGAGCTCCTATAATTCACCCCTCCACTTT
v_gene: TRBV4-2; j_gene: TRBJ1-2; d_gene: TRBD1; abundance: -; CDR3aa: CASSQETGQGAYGYTF; CDR3nt: TGTGCCAGCAGCCAAGAGACGGGACAGGGAGCGTATGGCTACACCTTC
v_gene: TRBV6-6; j_gene: TRBJ2-2; d_gene: -; abundance: -; CDR3aa: CASSPLLSGELFF; CDR3nt: TGTGCCAGCAGTCCATTGTTGAGCGGGGAGCTGTTTTTT
v_gene: TRBV29-1; j_gene: TRBJ2-2; d_gene: -; abundance: -; CDR3aa: CSGGQNTGELFF; CDR3nt: TGCAGCGGGGGACAGAACACCGGGGAGCTGTTTTTT
v_gene: TRBV19; j_gene: TRBJ2-6; d_gene: TRBD1; abundance: once; CDR3aa: CASSRQGRSGANVLTF; CDR3nt: TGTGCCAGTAGCAGACAGGGCCGCTCTGGGGCCAACGTCCTGACTTTC
v_gene: TRBV5-5; j_gene: TRBJ2-7; d_gene: -; abundance: -; CDR3aa: CASSLWFSGSPDEQYF; CDR3nt: TGTGCCAGCAGCTTGTGGTTTTCAGGGTCGCCCGACGAGCAGTACTTC
v_gene: TRBV28; j_gene: TRBJ1-2; d_gene: -; abundance: once; CDR3aa: CASSLGPVAAIYGYTF; CDR3nt: TGTGCCAGCAGTTTAGGCCCAGTGGCGGCCATCTATGGCTACACCTTC
v_gene: TRBV5-1; j_gene: TRBJ2-5; d_gene: -; abundance: -; CDR3aa: CASSPGGHRVEETQYF; CDR3nt: TGCGCCAGCAGCCCAGGCGGACACAGGGTAGAAGAGACCCAGTACTTC
v_gene: TRBV19; j_gene: TRBJ2-3; d_gene: -; abundance: -; CDR3aa: CASSIAGVGDTQYF; CDR3nt: TGTGCCAGTAGTATAGCGGGAGTCGGGGATACGCAGTATTTT
v_gene: TRBV5-6; j_gene: TRBJ2-1; d_gene: TRBD1; abundance: -; CDR3aa: CASSPGQGWNEQFF; CDR3nt: TGTGCCAGCAGCCCGGGACAGGGATGGAATGAGCAGTTCTTC
v_gene: TRBV18; j_gene: TRBJ2-7; d_gene: TRBD2; abundance: -; CDR3aa: CASSPGSGSLYEQYF; CDR3nt: TGTGCCAGCTCACCGGGAAGCGGGAGTCTCTACGAGCAGTACTTC
v_gene: TRBV27; j_gene: TRBJ2-7; d_gene: TRBD2; abundance: -; CDR3aa: CASSAGGPYEQYF; CDR3nt: TGTGCCAGCAGCGCGGGAGGGCCTTACGAGCAGTACTTC
v_gene: TRBV5-6; j_gene: TRBJ1-2; d_gene: TRBD1; abundance: -; CDR3aa: CASSWGQANYGYTF; CDR3nt: TGTGCCAGCAGCTGGGGACAGGCGAACTATGGCTACACCTTC
v_gene: TRBV10-3; j_gene: TRBJ1-3; d_gene: -; abundance: -; CDR3aa: CAISAGDSGNTIYF; CDR3nt: TGTGCCATCAGTGCCGGGGACTCTGGAAACACCATATATTTT
v_gene: TRBV19; j_gene: TRBJ2-7; d_gene: -; abundance: few; CDR3aa: CASSITHYYEQYF; CDR3nt: TGTGCCAGTAGTATAACTCACTACTACGAGCAGTACTTC
v_gene: TRBV29-1; j_gene: TRBJ2-5; d_gene: -; abundance: -; CDR3aa: CSVGTFSETQYF; CDR3nt: TGCAGCGTTGGGACATTTTCCGAGACCCAGTACTTC
v_gene: TRBV4-1; j_gene: TRBJ2-7; d_gene: TRBD1; abundance: -; CDR3aa: CASSQAGTGYEQYF; CDR3nt: TGCGCCAGCAGCCAAGCCGGGACAGGCTACGAGCAGTACTTC